This entry lists 19 T cell receptor beta chains sequenced from one sample in a study of blood T cell repertoires in COVID-19. The protocol was immunoSEQ multiplex PCR, while the TCRdb copy is restricted to in-frame clones and leaves out a portion. This repertoire shows 200,000 to 250,000 clones, approximately 86% found once; its top ten account for around 4%. Specimen: PBMCs or T cells enriched from blood (not recorded which). These receptors were collected from a woman aged 40 to 50 with acute COVID-19.

The genes are TRBV5-1 and TRBJ2-2; weak D call: TRBD2 (6 bases). The CDR3 is 16 amino acids. V was trimmed by 0 bases and J by 4 bases, leaving 13 bases between them. The germline CDR1 and CDR2 sequences are SGHRS and YFSETQ. CDR3 sequence reads: CASSLDVQGGTGELFF. CDR3 bases: TGCGCCAGCAGCTTGGATGTGCAGGGAGGCACCGGGGAGCTGTTTTTT. Full variable domain (remainder filled in from reference TRBV5-1 and TRBJ2-2): KAGVTQTPRYLIKTRGQQVTLSCSPISGHRSVSWYQQTPGQGLQFLFEYFSETQRNKGNFPGRFSGRQFSNSRSEMNVSTLELGDSALYLCASSLDVQGGTGELFFGEGSRLTVL.

This chain uses TRBV27 with TRBJ2-2, with a weak D call TRBD2 (5 bases). CDR3 length: 12 residues. Deletions cut 0 bases from V and 12 bases from J, with 8 bases between. Per germline, CDR1 MNHEY and CDR2 SMNVEV (reference sequence). Here the CDR3 reads CASSLSGAQLFF. The DNA for the CDR3 is TGTGCCAGCAGTTTATCGGGAGCACAGCTGTTTTTT.

The chain couples TRBV2 to TRBJ1-5; D may be TRBD1 (6 bases). Germline V gene lookup returns CDR1 SNHLY and CDR2 FYNNEI. Trimming took 4 bases from V and 7 from J, leaving 11 bases between them. The CDR3 is 13 residues long. In DNA form, the CDR3 reads TGTGCCAGCAGTGGCGAGGGGGACCAGCCCCAGCATTTT. This gives the protein CASSGEGDQPQHF.

V usage is TRBV28 and J usage is TRBJ1-2, with 10 bases matching TRBD1. From germline, CDR1 is MDHEN and CDR2 SYDVKM. J gave up 6 bases and V 5 bases, and 6 bases lay outside the gene matches. This CDR3 has 14 residues. CDR3 bases: TGTGCCAGCAGTGAGACAGGGGGCAGTGATGGCTACACCTTC. Its protein is CASSETGGSDGYTF.

This chain connects TRBV6-1 to TRBJ1-1; D unclear. V was clipped by 3 bases and J by 8 bases, with 19 bases between them. This CDR3 is 15 amino acids long. CDR1 MNHNS and CDR2 SASEGT come from the germline V gene. Here the CDR3 reads CASSDVYSNKEEAFF. The CDR3 DNA reads as TGTGCCAGCAGTGATGTTTACAGCAATAAAGAAGAAGCTTTCTTT.

V and J are TRBV6-5 and TRBJ2-5; 8 positions match TRBD1. The V and J ends lost 4 bases and 2 bases, in that order; junction bases with no gene match: 6. The CDR3 has 15 residues. The V gene's germline CDR1 is MNHEY and CDR2 SVGAGI. The CDR3 DNA sequence: TGTGCCAGCAGTTTTCGCAGGGGGCGTCAAGAGACCCAGTACTTC. Protein: CASSFRRGRQETQYF.

The chain links TRBV19 to TRBJ2-5, with a tentative D call TRBD1 (6 bases). The V end lost 5 bases, the J end lost 1 base, and 11 bases lay between the germline ends. Germline loops: CDR1 LNHDA, CDR2 SQIVND (reference sequence). The CDR3 length is 14 residues. The CDR3 region is CASSDRLPQETQYF. Here the CDR3 DNA reads TGTGCCAGTAGTGACAGGCTTCCCCAAGAGACCCAGTACTTC.

The chain carries TRBV18 and TRBJ1-6; weak D call: TRBD1 (5 bases). V was cut by 4 bases and J by 7 bases, with 11 bases left in between. This CDR3 contains 14 residues. Germline V CDR1 and CDR2: KGHSH, LQKENI. The DNA of the CDR3 is TGTGCCAGCTCACACGACAGAAAGAATTCACCCCTCCACTTT. Its protein is CASSHDRKNSPLHF.

The chain uses TRBV24-1 and TRBJ2-5; the D gene is possibly TRBD1 (6 bases). This CDR3 comprises 14 residues. The germline V gene encodes CDR1 KGHDR and CDR2 SFDVKD. The ends were cut back, 5 bases at V and 6 bases at J, with 15 bases in the middle. The CDR3 spells CATSAAVQGQTQYF. CDR3 in DNA: TGTGCCACCAGTGCCGCCGTACAGGGACAGACCCAGTACTTC.

The V and J genes are TRBV19 and TRBJ1-2; maybe TRBD1 (5 bases). This CDR3 contains 14 residues. Germline CDR1 LNHDA, CDR2 SQIVND (reference sequence). With 3 bases removed from V and 3 bases from J, the gap between germline ends came to 11 bases. This CDR3 reads CASSILDRHYGYTF. The CDR3 bases are TGTGCCAGTAGTATTCTAGACAGACACTATGGCTACACCTTC. Combining the CDR3 with reference TRBV19 and TRBJ1-2 gives the whole variable domain DGGITQSPKYLFRKEGQNVTLSCEQNLNHDAMYWYRQDPGQGLRLIYYSQIVNDFQKGDIAEGYSVSREKKESFPLTVTSAQKNPTAFYLCASSILDRHYGYTFGSGTRLTVV.

This chain connects TRBV15 to TRBJ2-3; TRBD2 is a possible D gene (6 bases). Germline loops: CDR1 LNHNV, CDR2 YYDKDF (reference sequence). The germline V and J ends were trimmed by 1 base and 0 bases, with 14 bases remaining between them. The CDR3 is 17 amino acids. The CDR3 bases are TGTGCCACCAGCAGAGGACGTAGCGGAATAAGCACAGATACGCAGTATTTT. This gives the protein CATSRGRSGISTDTQYF.

The chain carries TRBV24-1 and TRBJ2-7; a possible D gene is TRBD1 (6 bases). V lost 4 bases and J 4 bases, leaving 13 bases between the germline ends. The CDR3 consists of 14 residues. CDR1 and CDR2 from the germline V gene are KGHDR and SFDVKD. CDR3 sequence (DNA): TGTGCCACCAGTGACAGGGGACCCCCGTACGAGCAGTACTTC. It yields the protein CATSDRGPPYEQYF.

The chain uses TRBV5-4 and TRBJ2-2, with TRBD1 identical over 8 bases. Germline V gene data show CDR1 as SGHNT and CDR2 as YYREEE (reference sequence). V trimming: 4 bases; J trimming: 3 bases; junction bases outside the gene matches: 5. This CDR3 spans 15 amino acids. CDR3 protein: CASSRDRMYTGELFF. CDR3 DNA: TGTGCCAGCAGCAGGGACAGGATGTACACCGGGGAGCTGTTTTTT.

The chain joins TRBV18 to TRBJ2-1, with D possibly being TRBD1 (6 bases). V was cut by 3 bases and J by 5 bases, with 14 bases left in between. The germline V gene encodes CDR1 KGHSH and CDR2 LQKENI. The CDR3 is 15 residues long. CDR3 nucleotide sequence: TGTGCCAGCTCACCCCGACAGGTTCGAAACAATGAGCAGTTCTTC. Translated: CASSPRQVRNNEQFF.

The chain has TRBV7-9 and TRBJ2-1; 8 nucleotides line up with TRBD2. The V and J ends lost 3 bases and 9 bases, in that order; junction bases with no gene match: 7. CDR1 is SEHNR and CDR2 is FQNEAQ in the germline V gene (reference sequence). The CDR3 is 14 residues long. The DNA for the CDR3 is TGTGCCAGCAGCTTCCCAATAGCGGGAAGTGAGCAGTTCTTC. Encoded protein: CASSFPIAGSEQFF.

The CDR3 DNA reads TGTGCCAGCAGCCGTACCCTGGGGCGGGAGAGTCGGAATGAGCAGTTCTTC. As protein: CASSRTLGRESRNEQFF. This chain uses TRBV9 with TRBJ2-1, with TRBD2 matching 7 bases. CDR3 length: 17 amino acids. Losses at the gene ends were 4 bases for V and 7 bases for J; bases not matched to a gene: 17. The germline V gene encodes CDR1 SGDLS and CDR2 YYNGEE. The full variable domain, rest sourced from reference TRBV9 and TRBJ2-1, is DSGVTQTPKHLITATGQRVTLRCSPRSGDLSVYWYQQSLDQGLQFLIQYYNGEERAKGNILERFSAQQFPDLHSELNLSSLELGDSALYFCASSRTLGRESRNEQFFGPGTRLTVL.

The chain employs TRBV5-1 and TRBJ1-3; D is uncertain. Germline CDR1 and CDR2: SGHRS and YFSETQ. Between the trimmed V and J ends, which lost 4 bases and 2 bases, there was a span of 10 bases. The CDR3 covers 14 residues. This chain's CDR3 is CASSPGRAGNTIYF. The CDR3 nucleotides read TGCGCCAGCAGCCCGGGGAGGGCTGGAAACACCATATATTTT. The full variable domain, its missing parts supplied by reference TRBV5-1 and TRBJ1-3, is KAGVTQTPRYLIKTRGQQVTLSCSPISGHRSVSWYQQTPGQGLQFLFEYFSETQRNKGNFPGRFSGRQFSNSRSEMNVSTLELGDSALYLCASSPGRAGNTIYFGEGSWLTVV.

This rearrangement joins TRBV20-1 to TRBJ2-5; 8 bases align to TRBD1. V lost 3 bases to trimming and J lost 4 bases; unmatched junction nucleotides: 7. The CDR3 sequence is 14 residues long. The germline V gene encodes CDR1 DFQATT and CDR2 SNEGSKA (reference sequence). The DNA for the CDR3 is TGCAGTGCTAGTTCCAGGGGGCACGGAGAGACCCAGTACTTC. Protein: CSASSRGHGETQYF.

V gene TRBV24-1 combines with J gene TRBJ2-3; D is possibly TRBD1 (8 bases). The CDR3 sequence is 15 residues long. V lost 7 bases, J lost 3 bases, and 16 bases lay in between. Germline loops: CDR1 KGHDR, CDR2 SFDVKD. CDR3: CATSLTGGGTDTQYF. In nucleotides, the CDR3 is TGTGCCACCAGCCTTACAGGGGGGGGAACAGATACGCAGTATTTT.